This T cell receptor beta chain emerged from a study of cytomegalovirus exposure and HLA in healthy donors. Study background: Within an early data release were about 80 million unique TCRs drawn from HLA-typed donors.

PCR involved 60 Vbeta and 13 Jbeta primers. The table came from immunoSEQ multiplex PCR; TCRdb's copy has only in-frame clones and leaves some out. Here the sample spans under 110,000 clones, around 75% being singletons. Germline V gene data show CDR1 as MNHNS and CDR2 as SASEGT. V shed 3 bases and J shed 0 bases, with 13 bases lying between them. This CDR3 comprises 16 residues. On this clone itself: The antigen is not known.

Study-wide findings and caveats: Later work associated more than 15,000 TCR beta sequences with HLA alleles at 0.05 false discovery rate. In a later analysis, parvovirus B19, influenza, CMV and Epstein-Barr virus appeared linked to several top co-occurrence clusters.

The clonotype was recovered from a man aged 50-59 years in good health and CMV-seronegative. Sequencing was performed on PBMCs. This sequence joins TRBV6-1 and TRBJ2-3; a weak D match, TRBD1 (5 bases). The DNA for the CDR3 is TGTGCCAGCAGTGATCGCAGGGCAACTAGCACAGATACGCAGTATTTT. Its translation: CASSDRRATSTDTQYF.